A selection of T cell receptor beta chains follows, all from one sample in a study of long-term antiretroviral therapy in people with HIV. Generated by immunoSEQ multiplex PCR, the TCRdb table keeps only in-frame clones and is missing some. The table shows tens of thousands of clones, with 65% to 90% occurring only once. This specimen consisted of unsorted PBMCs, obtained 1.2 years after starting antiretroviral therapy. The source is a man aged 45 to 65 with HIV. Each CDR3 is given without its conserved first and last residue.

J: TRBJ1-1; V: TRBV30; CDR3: AWSDLRGQAF
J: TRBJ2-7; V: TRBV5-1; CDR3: ASSLTPGPQY
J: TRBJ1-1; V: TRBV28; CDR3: ASSLLAGTDTEAF
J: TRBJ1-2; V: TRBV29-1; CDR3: SVEDWGPDGYT
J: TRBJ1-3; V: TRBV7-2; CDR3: ASSLGTLTAKGNTIY
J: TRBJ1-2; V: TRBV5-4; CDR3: ASSSTGGFGYT
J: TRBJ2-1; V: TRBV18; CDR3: ASSPLELNVAASYNEQF
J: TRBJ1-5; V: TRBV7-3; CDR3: ASSLGPNQPQH
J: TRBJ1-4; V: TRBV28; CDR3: ASSISEKLF
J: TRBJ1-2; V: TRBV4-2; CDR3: ASSEGGEGYT
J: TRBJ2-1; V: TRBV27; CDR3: ASSFDRTTYNEQF
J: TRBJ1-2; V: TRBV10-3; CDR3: AISETKLRQLANYGYT
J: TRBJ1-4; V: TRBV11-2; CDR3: ASSLLMGGGPNEKLF
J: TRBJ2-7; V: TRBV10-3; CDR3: AISVGQIYEQY
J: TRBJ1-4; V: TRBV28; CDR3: ASSPWGTEVRKLF
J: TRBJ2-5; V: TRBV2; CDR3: ASTAGFTETQY
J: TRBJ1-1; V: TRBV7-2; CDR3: ASSLASVPLEAF
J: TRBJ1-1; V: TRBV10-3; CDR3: AIRGQGRENTEAF
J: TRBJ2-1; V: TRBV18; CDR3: ASCSTRDRDNEQF
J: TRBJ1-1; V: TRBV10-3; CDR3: AISEQGNTEAF
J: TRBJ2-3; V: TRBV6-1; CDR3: ASSETERVKQY
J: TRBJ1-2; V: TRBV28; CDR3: ASSLDRGHYGYT
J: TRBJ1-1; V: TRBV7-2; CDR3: ASSSSGRPNTEAF
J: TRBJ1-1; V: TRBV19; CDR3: ASSIMGWNTEAF
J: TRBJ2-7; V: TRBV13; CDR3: ASSLVGDVYEQY
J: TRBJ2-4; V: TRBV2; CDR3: ASNSGVENIQY
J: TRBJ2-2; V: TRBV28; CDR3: ASILGQNTGELF
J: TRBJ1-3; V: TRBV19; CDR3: ASGGGGPGNTIY
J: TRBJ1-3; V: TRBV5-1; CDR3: ASSMGVNRGGENTIY
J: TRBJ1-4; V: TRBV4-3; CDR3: ASSQGVTGEIEKLF
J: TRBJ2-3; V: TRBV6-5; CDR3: ASSWDSTSGTQY
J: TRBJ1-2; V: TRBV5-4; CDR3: ASSEATYGYT
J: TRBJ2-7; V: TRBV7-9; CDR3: ASSPPHANRPSSYEQY